This T cell receptor beta chain was captured in a study of shared clonotypes between healthy human individuals. Study-level findings and limits: Represented diversity, genetic and exposure-history alike, was limited by few donors.

This CDR3 spans 15 amino acids. Germline V CDR1 and CDR2: MNHEY, SVGAGI. The V gene lost 0 bases and the J gene lost 0 bases, with 8 bases spanning the gap. Points on this clone: Antigen: not known. Other DNA sequences within the sample encode an identical CDR3.

In the original workflow: Owing to the provision of junction-only sequences devoid of quality scores by immunoSEQ, filtering differed. Here immunoSEQ multiplex PCR was the method, and the copy in TCRdb shows in-frame clones only, minus some. The DNA was the basis for D and trimming; V, J and clone size are from that table. Of around 2.5 million clones in the sample, 93% are singletons; the top ten hold approximately 0.37%. The receptor was derived from a man younger than 35 in good health. Some clones in this sample may be carry-over from other donors' samples. V is TRBV6-5 and J is TRBJ1-1; D unresolved. The material sequenced was naive CD4+ T cells from PBMCs. Subset noted: CD45RA+ positively selected. CDR3 in amino acids: CASSYSSGLNTEAFF. The CDR3 DNA follows: TGTGCCAGCAGTTACTCTTCCGGGCTGAACACTGAAGCTTTCTTT.